This TCR beta chain derives from a study of T-cell reconstitution after alpha-beta-depleted transplantation in children. Unique molecular identifiers were used in preparing the TCRbeta library. TCRdb reprocessed the PCR reads via MiXCR and lists one record per CDR3 protein. Of roughly 300,000 distinct CDR3 sequences in the sample, around 9.6% are singletons; the top ten hold about 9.4%. This clonotype was picked up a small number of times. The starting material was PBMCs from the stem cell graft donor, obtained from the stem cell graft. This receptor was taken from a human donor who donated a stem cell graft to a child with SCID.

In nucleotides, the CDR3 is TGCAGTGCTAGAGATCCGGCGGGGGGGCCTCGGGAGACCCAGTACTTC. This gives the protein CSARDPAGGPRETQYF. V is TRBV20-1 and J is TRBJ2-5; 9 nucleotides align to TRBD2. J was trimmed by 5 bases and V by 0 bases; bases with no gene match: 10. Germline V gene lookup returns CDR1 DFQATT and CDR2 SNEGSKA (reference sequence). This CDR3 is 16 amino acids long.